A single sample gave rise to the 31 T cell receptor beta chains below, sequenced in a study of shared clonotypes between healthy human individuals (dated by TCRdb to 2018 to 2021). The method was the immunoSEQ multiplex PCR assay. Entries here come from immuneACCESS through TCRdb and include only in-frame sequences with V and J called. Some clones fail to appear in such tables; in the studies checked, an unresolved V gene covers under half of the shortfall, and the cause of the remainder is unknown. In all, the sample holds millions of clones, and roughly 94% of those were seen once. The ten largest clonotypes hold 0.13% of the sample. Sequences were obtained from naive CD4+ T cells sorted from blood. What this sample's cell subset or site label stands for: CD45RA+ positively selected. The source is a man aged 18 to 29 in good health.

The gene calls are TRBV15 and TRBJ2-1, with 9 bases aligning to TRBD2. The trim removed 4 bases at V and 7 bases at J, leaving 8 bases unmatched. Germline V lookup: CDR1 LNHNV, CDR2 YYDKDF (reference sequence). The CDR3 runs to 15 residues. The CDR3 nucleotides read TGTGCCACCAGCACAATAGCGGGAGTAGGGAATGAGCAGTTCTTC. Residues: CATSTIAGVGNEQFF. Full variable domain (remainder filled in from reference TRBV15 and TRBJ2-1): DAMVIQNPRYQVTQFGKPVTLSCSQTLNHNVMYWYQQKSSQAPKLLFHYYDKDFNNEADTPDNFQSRRPNTSFCFLDIRSPGLGDTAMYLCATSTIAGVGNEQFFGPGTRLTVL.

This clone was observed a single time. This CDR3 reads CASSPGTVANYEQYF. The CDR3 DNA reads as TGTGCCAGCTCACCAGGGACAGTAGCGAACTACGAGCAGTACTTC. The chain employs TRBV18 and TRBJ2-7, with 7 bases matching TRBD1. The V gene's germline CDR1 is KGHSH and CDR2 LQKENI. Trimming at V came to 2 bases and at J to 3 bases, leaving 7 bases not matched to a gene. The CDR3 spans 15 residues.

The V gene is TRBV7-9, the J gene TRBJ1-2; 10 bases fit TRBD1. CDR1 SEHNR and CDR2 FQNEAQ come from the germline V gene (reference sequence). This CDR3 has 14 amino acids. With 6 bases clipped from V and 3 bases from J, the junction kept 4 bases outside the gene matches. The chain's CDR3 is CASRADRGDYGYTF. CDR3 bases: TGTGCCAGCAGGGCGGACAGGGGGGACTATGGCTACACCTTC.

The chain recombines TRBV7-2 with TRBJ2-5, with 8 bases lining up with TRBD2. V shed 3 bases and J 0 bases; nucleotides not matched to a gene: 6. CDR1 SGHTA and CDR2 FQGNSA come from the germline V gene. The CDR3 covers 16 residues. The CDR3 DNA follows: TGTGCCAGCAGCTTCAGTTCGGGAGGGTACCAAGAGACCCAGTACTTC. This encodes CASSFSSGGYQETQYF.

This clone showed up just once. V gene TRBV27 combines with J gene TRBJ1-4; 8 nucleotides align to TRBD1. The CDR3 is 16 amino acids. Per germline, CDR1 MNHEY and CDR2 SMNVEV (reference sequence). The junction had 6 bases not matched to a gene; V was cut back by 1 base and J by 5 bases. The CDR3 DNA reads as TGTGCCAGCAGTTTATTGCGGACAGGGAGGAATGAAAAACTGTTTTTT. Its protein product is CASSLLRTGRNEKLFF. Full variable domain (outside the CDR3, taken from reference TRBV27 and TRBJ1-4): EAQVTQNPRYLITVTGKKLTVTCSQNMNHEYMSWYRQDPGLGLRQIYYSMNVEVTDKGDVPEGYKVSRKEKRNFPLILESPSPNQTSLYFCASSLLRTGRNEKLFFGSGTQLSVL.

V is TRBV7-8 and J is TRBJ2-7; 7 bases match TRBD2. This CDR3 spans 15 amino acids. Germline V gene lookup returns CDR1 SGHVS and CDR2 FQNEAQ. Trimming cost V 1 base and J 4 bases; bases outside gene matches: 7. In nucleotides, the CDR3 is TGTGCCAGCAGCTTAGAAGGGCGGGGGACTTACGAGCAGTACTTC. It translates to CASSLEGRGTYEQYF.

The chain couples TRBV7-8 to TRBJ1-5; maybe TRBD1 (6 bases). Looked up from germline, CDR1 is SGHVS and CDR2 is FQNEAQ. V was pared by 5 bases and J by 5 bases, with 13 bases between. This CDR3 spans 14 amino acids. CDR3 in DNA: TGTGCCAGCAGCCCTGGACAGATCGATCAGCCCCAGCATTTT. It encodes CASSPGQIDQPQHF. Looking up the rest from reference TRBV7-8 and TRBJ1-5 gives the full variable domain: GAGVSQSPRYKVAKRGQDVALRCDPISGHVSLFWYQQALGQGPEFLTYFQNEAQLDKSGLPSDRFFAERPEGSVSTLKIQRTQQEDSAVYLCASSPGQIDQPQHFGDGTRLSIL.

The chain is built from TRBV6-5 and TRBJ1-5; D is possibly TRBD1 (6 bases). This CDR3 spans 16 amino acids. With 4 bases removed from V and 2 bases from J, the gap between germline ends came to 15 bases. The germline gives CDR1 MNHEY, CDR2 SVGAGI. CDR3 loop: CASSWGHPGGNQPQHF. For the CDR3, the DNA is TGTGCCAGCAGTTGGGGACATCCGGGCGGCAATCAGCCCCAGCATTTT.

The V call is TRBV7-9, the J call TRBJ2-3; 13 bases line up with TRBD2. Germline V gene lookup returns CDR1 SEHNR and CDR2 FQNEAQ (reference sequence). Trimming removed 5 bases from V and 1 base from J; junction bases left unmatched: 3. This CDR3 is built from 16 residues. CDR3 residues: CASSPGLAGRTDTQYF. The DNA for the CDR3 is TGTGCCAGCAGCCCGGGACTAGCGGGACGCACAGATACGCAGTATTTT. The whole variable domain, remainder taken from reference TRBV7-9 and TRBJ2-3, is DTGVSQNPRHKITKRGQNVTFRCDPISEHNRLYWYRQTLGQGPEFLTYFQNEAQLEKSRLLSDRFSAERPKGSFSTLEIQRTEQGDSAMYLCASSPGLAGRTDTQYFGPGTRLTVL.

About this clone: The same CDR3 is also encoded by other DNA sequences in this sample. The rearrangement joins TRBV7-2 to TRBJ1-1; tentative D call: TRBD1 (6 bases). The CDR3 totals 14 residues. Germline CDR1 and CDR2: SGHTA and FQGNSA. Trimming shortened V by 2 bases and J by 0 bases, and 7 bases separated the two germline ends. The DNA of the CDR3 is TGTGCCAGCAGCTTACAGGGGTTGAACACTGAAGCTTTCTTT. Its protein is CASSLQGLNTEAFF.

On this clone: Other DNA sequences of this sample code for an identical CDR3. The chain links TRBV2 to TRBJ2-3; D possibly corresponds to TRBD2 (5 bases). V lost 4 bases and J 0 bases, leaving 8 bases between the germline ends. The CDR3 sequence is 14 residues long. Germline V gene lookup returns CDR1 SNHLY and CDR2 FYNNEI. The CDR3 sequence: CASSGLASTDTQYF. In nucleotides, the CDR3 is TGTGCCAGCAGTGGGCTAGCTAGCACAGATACGCAGTATTTT.

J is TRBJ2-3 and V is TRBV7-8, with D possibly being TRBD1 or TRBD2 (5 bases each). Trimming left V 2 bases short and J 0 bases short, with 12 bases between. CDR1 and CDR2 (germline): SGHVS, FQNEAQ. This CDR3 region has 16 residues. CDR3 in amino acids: CASSLTRGRSTDTQYF. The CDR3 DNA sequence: TGTGCCAGCAGCTTAACTAGGGGACGGAGCACAGATACGCAGTATTTT.

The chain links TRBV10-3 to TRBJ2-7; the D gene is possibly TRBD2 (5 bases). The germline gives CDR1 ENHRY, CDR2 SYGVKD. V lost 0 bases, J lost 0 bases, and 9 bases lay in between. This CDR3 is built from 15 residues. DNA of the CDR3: TGTGCCATCAGTGAGTCCCTAGCAGTCTCCTACGAGCAGTACTTC. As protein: CAISESLAVSYEQYF.

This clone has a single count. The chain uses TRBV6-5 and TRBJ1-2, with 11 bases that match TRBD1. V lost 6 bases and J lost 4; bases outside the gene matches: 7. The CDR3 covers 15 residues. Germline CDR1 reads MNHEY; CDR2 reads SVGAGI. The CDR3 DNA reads TGTGCCAGCAGCACTCCCGGGACAGGGGGCTATGGCTACACCTTC. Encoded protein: CASSTPGTGGYGYTF.

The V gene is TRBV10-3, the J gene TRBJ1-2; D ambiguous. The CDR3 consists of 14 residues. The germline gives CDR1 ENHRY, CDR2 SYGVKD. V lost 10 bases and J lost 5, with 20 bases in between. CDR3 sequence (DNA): TGTGCCACAATAGATACCAAGGGTTTTTATGGCTACACCTTC. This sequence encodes CATIDTKGFYGYTF.

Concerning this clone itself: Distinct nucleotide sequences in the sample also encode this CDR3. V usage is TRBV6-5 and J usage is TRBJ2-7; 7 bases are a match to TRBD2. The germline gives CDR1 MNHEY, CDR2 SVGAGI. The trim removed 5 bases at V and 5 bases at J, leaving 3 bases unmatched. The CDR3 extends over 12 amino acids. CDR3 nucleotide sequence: TGTGCCAGCAGTCGGGGAGGGGACGAGCAGTACTTC. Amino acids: CASSRGGDEQYF.

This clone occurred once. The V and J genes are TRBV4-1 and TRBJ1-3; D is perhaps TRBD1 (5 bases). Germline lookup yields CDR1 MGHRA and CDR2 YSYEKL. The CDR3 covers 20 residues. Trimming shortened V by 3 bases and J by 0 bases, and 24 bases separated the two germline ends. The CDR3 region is CASSQLAGTLIPFSGNTIYF. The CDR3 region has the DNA TGCGCCAGCAGCCAGTTGGCCGGGACTCTGATCCCGTTCTCTGGAAACACCATATATTTT.

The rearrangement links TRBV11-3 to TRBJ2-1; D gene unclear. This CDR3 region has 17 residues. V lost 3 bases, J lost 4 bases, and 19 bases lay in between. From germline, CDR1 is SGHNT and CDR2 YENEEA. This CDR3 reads CASSLDSRTPKYNEQFF. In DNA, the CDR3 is TGTGCCAGCAGCTTGGATTCTCGGACCCCCAAGTACAATGAGCAGTTCTTC.

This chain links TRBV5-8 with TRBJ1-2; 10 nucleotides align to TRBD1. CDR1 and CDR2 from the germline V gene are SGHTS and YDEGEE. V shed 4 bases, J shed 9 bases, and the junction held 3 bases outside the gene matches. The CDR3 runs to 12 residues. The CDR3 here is CASSADRGSYTF. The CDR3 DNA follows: TGTGCCAGCAGCGCGGACAGGGGGAGCTACACCTTC.

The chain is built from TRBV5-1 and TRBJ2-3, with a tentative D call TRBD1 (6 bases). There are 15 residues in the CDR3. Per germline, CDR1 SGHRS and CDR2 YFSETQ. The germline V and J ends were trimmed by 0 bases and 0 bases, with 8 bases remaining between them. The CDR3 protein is CASSLERGSTDTQYF. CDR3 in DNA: TGCGCCAGCAGCTTGGAAAGGGGGAGCACAGATACGCAGTATTTT.

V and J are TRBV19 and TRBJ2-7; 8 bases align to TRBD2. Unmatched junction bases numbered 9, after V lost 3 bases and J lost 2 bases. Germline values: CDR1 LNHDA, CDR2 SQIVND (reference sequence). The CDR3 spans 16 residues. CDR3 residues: CASSISVTSGAYEQYF. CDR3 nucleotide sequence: TGTGCCAGTAGTATTTCAGTAACTAGCGGAGCCTACGAGCAGTACTTC.

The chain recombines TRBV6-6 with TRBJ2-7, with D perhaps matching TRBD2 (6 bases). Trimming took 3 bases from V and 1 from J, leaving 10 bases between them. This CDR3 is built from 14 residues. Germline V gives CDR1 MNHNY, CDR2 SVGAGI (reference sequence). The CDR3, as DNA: TGTGCCAGCAGTTATGCCGCGGGGTCCTACGAGCAGTACTTC. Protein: CASSYAAGSYEQYF.

The CDR3 DNA follows: TGCGCCAGCAGCTTAGGACGACCCTTTCGGGGTGAAGGAGAGACCCAGTACTTC. Translating gives CASSLGRPFRGEGETQYF. J is TRBJ2-5 and V is TRBV5-1; D perhaps matches TRBD2 (5 bases). From germline, CDR1 is SGHRS and CDR2 YFSETQ. This CDR3 is built from 18 residues. Trimming took 2 bases from V and 4 from J, leaving 24 bases between them. The entire variable domain, with the rest obtained from reference TRBV5-1 and TRBJ2-5, is as follows: KAGVTQTPRYLIKTRGQQVTLSCSPISGHRSVSWYQQTPGQGLQFLFEYFSETQRNKGNFPGRFSGRQFSNSRSEMNVSTLELGDSALYLCASSLGRPFRGEGETQYFGPGTRLLVL.

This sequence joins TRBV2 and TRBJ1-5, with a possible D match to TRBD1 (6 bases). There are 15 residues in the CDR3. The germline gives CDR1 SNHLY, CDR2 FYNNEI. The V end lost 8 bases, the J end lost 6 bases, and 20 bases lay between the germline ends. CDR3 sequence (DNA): TGTGCCAGCGGAGATGGGACATTCCCAGGTCAGCCCCAGCATTTT. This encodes CASGDGTFPGQPQHF.

The CDR3 region has the DNA TGTGCCAGCAGAACCGGGACAGCGAACACTGAAGCTTTCTTT. Amino acids: CASRTGTANTEAFF. The chain has TRBV6-5 and TRBJ1-1, with TRBD1 matching over 7 bases. Germline values: CDR1 MNHEY, CDR2 SVGAGI. This CDR3 has 14 amino acids. Germline trimming cut 6 bases from V and 1 base from J; bases unmatched to any gene: 5.

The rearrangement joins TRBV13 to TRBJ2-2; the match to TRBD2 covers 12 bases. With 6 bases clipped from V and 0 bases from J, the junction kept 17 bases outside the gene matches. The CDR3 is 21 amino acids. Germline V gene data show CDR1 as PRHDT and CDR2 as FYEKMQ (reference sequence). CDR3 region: CASSWVRVTSGGPANTGELFF. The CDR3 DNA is TGTGCCAGCAGTTGGGTGAGGGTTACTAGCGGGGGGCCCGCGAACACCGGGGAGCTGTTTTTT.

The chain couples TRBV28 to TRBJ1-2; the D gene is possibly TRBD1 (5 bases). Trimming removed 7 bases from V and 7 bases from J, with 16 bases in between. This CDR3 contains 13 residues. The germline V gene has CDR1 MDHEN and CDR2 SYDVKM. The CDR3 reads CASTRDFPGGYTF. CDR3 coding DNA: TGTGCCAGCACCAGGGACTTCCCTGGTGGCTACACCTTC.

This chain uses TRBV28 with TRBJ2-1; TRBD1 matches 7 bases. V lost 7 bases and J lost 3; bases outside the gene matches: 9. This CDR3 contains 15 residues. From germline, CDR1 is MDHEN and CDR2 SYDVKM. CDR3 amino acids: CASTDRDEFYNEQFF. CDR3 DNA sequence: TGTGCCAGCACTGACAGGGATGAATTCTACAATGAGCAGTTCTTC.

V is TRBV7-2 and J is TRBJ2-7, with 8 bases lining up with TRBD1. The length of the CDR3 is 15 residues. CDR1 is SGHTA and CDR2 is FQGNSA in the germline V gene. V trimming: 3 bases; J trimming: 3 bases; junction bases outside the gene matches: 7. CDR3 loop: CASSFPAGGIYEQYF. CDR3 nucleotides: TGTGCCAGCAGCTTCCCGGCAGGGGGCATCTACGAGCAGTACTTC.

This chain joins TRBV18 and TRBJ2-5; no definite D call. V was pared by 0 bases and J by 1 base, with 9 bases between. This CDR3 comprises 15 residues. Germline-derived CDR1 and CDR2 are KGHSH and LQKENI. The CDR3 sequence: CASSPPASTQETQYF. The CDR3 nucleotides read TGTGCCAGCTCACCACCGGCCAGCACCCAAGAGACCCAGTACTTC.

CDR3 bases: TGTGCCAGCAGTTTCCGACGGCGGGGGGACACTGAAGCTTTCTTT. It translates to CASSFRRRGDTEAFF. This chain connects TRBV6-5 to TRBJ1-1, with a weak D call TRBD1 (5 bases). CDR1 is MNHEY and CDR2 is SVGAGI in the germline V gene. The CDR3 runs 15 residues. The V and J ends lost 4 bases and 3 bases respectively, with 15 bases between them.